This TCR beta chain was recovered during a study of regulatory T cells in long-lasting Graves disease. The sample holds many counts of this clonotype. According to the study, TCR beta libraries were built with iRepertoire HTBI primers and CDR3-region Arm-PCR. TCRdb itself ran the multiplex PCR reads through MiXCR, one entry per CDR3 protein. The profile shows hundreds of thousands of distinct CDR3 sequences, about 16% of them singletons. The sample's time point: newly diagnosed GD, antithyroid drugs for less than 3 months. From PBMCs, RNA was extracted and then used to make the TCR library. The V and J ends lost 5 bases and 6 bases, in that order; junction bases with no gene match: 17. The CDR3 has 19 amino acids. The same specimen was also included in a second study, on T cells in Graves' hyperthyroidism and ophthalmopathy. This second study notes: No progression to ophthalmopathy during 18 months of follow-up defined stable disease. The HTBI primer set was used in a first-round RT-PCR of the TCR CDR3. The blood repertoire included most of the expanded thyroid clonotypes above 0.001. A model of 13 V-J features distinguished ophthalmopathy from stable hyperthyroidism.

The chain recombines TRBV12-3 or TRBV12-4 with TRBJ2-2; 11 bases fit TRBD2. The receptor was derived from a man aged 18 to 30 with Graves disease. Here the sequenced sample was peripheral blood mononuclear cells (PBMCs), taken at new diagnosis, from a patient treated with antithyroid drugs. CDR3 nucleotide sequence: TGTGCCAGCAGTATCAGGATGGCTAGCGGGAGGACCCGGGCCGGGGAGCTGTTTTTT. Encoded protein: CASSIRMASGRTRAGELFF.